The clone carrying this T cell receptor beta chain has at least ten counts. What it binds is not known. Separate cDNA molecules each had unique molecular identifiers attached to them. Via MiXCR, TCRdb re-called the 5' RACE reads, giving one row per CDR3 protein. The sample has tens of thousands of distinct CDR3 sequences, over 10% seen once. The sample originates from a study of early T cells in non-severe SARS-CoV-2 infection. On the study more broadly: The authors sequenced bulk RNA from unsorted whole blood, leaving chains unpaired. Notes on the study in general: VDJdb matching skewed toward anti-spike CD8 responses, missing private and CD4 specificities.

The TCR comes from an adult who was a healthcare worker with PCR-confirmed SARS-CoV-2 infection or an uninfected control (not recorded which). The sequenced sample was whole blood.

The CDR3 reads CASSYVTGHLNYGYTF. DNA for the CDR3: TGCGCCAGCAGCTACGTGACAGGCCATCTTAACTATGGCTACACCTTC. The chain has TRBV5-1 and TRBJ1-2, with D tentatively TRBD1 (6 bases). From germline, CDR1 is SGHRS and CDR2 YFSETQ. V was shortened by 3 bases and J by 1 base, with 16 bases between the two germline ends. The CDR3 length is 16 residues. The variable domain in full, with the rest retrieved from reference TRBV5-1 and TRBJ1-2, is KAGVTQTPRYLIKTRGQQVTLSCSPISGHRSVSWYQQTPGQGLQFLFEYFSETQRNKGNFPGRFSGRQFSNSRSEMNVSTLELGDSALYLCASSYVTGHLNYGYTFGSGTRLTVV.